This TCR beta chain emerged from a study of T cell responses to AZD1222 COVID-19 vaccine. Libraries were prepared by immunoSEQ multiplex PCR; TCRdb keeps only in-frame clonotypes and omits some of them. The sample yields approximately 120,000 clones, approximately 82% seen once. The germline gives CDR1 SGDLS, CDR2 YYNGEE. The CDR3 totals 13 residues. Trimming removed 4 bases at V and 5 bases at J, with 12 bases between. This sequence was found in an adult who received the AZD1222 COVID-19 vaccine. The V call is TRBV9, the J call TRBJ1-1, with no clear D. The starting material was peripheral blood, obtained 28 days after the second AZD1222 dose. This chain's CDR3 is CASSFTLGTEAFF. For the CDR3, the DNA is TGTGCCAGCAGCTTCACACTAGGAACTGAAGCTTTCTTT. Variable domain in full (rest from reference TRBV9 and TRBJ1-1): DSGVTQTPKHLITATGQRVTLRCSPRSGDLSVYWYQQSLDQGLQFLIQYYNGEERAKGNILERFSAQQFPDLHSELNLSSLELGDSALYFCASSFTLGTEAFFGQGTRLTVV.